This TCR beta chain is drawn from a study of blood T cell repertoires in COVID-19. Study overall: Researchers got acute and convalescent COVID-19 samples from the United States, Italy and Spain.

This CDR3 comprises 16 residues. Germline CDR1 and CDR2: LNHDA and SQIVND (reference sequence). V was clipped by 4 bases and J by 6 bases, with 22 bases between them. The data were produced by immunoSEQ multiplex PCR, yet TCRdb's version contains in-frame clones alone and is incomplete. Of 200,000 to 300,000 clones in the sample, 82% were seen once. This clone was counted between two and nine times. This TCR came from a woman in her sixties or seventies with active or convalescent COVID-19. This chain joins TRBV19 and TRBJ2-7, with a tentative D call TRBD1 (7 bases). Specimen: peripheral blood. CDR3 in DNA: TGTGCCAGTAGTACGACAGGGAGAAATGGGCGGGGCGAGCAGTACTTC. Protein sequence: CASSTTGRNGRGEQYF.